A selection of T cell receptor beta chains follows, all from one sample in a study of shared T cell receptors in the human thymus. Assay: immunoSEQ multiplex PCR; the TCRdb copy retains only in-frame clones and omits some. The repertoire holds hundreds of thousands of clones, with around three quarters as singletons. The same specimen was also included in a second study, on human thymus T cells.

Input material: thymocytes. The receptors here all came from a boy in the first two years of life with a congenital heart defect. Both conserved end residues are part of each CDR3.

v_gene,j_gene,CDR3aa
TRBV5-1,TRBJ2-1,CASSLARASGTDNEQFF
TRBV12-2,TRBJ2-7,CASRLEKASGKVRYF
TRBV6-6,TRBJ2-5,CASREGQGPETQYF
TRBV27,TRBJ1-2,CASQPGTVRLGSYGYTF
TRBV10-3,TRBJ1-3,CAISEPSGRVSGNTIYF
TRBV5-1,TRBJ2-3,CASSLHRGTSTDTQYF
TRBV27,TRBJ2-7,CASSFPSNGASGSREQYF
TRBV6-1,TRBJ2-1,CASSLASGRGEQFF
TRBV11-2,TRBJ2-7,CASSFRRDRGSHEQYF
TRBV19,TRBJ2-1,CASSTGPEGGCNEQFF
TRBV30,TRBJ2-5,CAWEEEGQGDETQYF
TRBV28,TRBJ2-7,CASSFYRGVGEQYF
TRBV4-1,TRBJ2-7,CASSLGQGGEQYF
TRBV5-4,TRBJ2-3,CASSFTSGDTDTQYF
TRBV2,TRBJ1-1,CASSPQGGTEAFF
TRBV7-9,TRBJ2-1,CASSASGNNEQFF
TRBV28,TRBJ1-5,CASRPRRDRGRIGGNQPQHF
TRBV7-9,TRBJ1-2,CASSHRDRGAGYTF
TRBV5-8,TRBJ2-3,CASRPLAGGRDTQYF
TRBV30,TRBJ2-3,CAWGGGGAYTQYF
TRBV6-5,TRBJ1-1,CASRPQGAGNTEAFF
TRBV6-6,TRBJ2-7,CASSRGRPYEQYF
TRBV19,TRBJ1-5,CASSSRDRASYRPQHF
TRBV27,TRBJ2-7,CASSPLDSYYEQYF
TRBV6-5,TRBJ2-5,CASTPSQQETQYF
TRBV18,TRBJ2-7,CASSLAGGSSYEQYF
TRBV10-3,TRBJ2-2,CAIRSTLDSGRTNTGELFF
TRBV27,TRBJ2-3,CASSFGTRKDTQYF
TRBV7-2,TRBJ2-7,CASRLGTLTYEQYF
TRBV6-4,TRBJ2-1,CASSEDRVGEQFF
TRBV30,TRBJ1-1,CAWSKQTGKRVNTEAFF
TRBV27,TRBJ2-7,CASSPFLSTGTAYEQYF
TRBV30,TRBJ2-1,CAWSQGSGPTFYNEQFF
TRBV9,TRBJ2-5,CASSVVPGEETQYF
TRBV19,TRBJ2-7,CASSIGLAGGLYEQYF
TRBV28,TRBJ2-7,CASSIHSSYEQYF
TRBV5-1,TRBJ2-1,CASSLVLNEQFF
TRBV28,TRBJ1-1,CASSPGEGTEAFF